This T cell receptor beta chain is drawn from a study of blood T cell repertoires in COVID-19. TCRdb's copy holds only in-frame clones and misses some; the assay was immunoSEQ multiplex PCR. The sample includes about 400,000 clones, over 85% seen only once; the top ten take 1.5% to 2%. The CDR3 runs to 14 residues. Germline CDR1 SGHRS, CDR2 YFSETQ. V was trimmed by 7 bases and J by 2 bases, leaving 13 bases between them. The source is a woman aged 25-40 years who had recovered from COVID-19. Sequenced: PBMCs or T cells enriched from blood (not recorded which). The chain links TRBV5-1 to TRBJ2-1; the D gene is possibly TRBD1 (6 bases). The CDR3 DNA sequence: TGCGCCAGCGGGGATGGGACAACCTACAATGAGCAGTTCTTC. Encoded protein: CASGDGTTYNEQFF. The complete variable domain, with remaining parts taken from reference TRBV5-1 and TRBJ2-1, reads KAGVTQTPRYLIKTRGQQVTLSCSPISGHRSVSWYQQTPGQGLQFLFEYFSETQRNKGNFPGRFSGRQFSNSRSEMNVSTLELGDSALYLCASGDGTTYNEQFFGPGTRLTVL.